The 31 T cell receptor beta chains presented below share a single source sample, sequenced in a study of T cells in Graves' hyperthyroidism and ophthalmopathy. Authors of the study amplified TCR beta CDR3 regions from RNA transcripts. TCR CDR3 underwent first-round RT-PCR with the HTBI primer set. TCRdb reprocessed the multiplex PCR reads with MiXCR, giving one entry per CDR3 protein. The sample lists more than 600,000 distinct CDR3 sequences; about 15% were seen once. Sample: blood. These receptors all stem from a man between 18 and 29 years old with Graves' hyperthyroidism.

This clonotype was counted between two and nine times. The DNA for the CDR3 is TGTGCCAGCAGTGATCCGGACAGGGGGGGGAGGGAGCAGTACTTC. The encoded protein is CASSDPDRGGREQYF. This sequence joins TRBV2 and TRBJ2-7; 10 bases agree with TRBD1. Germline values: CDR1 SNHLY, CDR2 FYNNEI. J gave up 7 bases and V 3 bases, and 9 bases lay outside the gene matches. The CDR3 runs 15 residues.

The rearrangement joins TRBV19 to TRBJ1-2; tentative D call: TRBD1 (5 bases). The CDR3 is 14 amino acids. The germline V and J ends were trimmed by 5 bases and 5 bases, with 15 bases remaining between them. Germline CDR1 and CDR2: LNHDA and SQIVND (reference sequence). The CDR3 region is CASSPPRDGYGYTF. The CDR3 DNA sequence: TGTGCCAGTAGTCCTCCCCGGGACGGATATGGCTACACCTTC.

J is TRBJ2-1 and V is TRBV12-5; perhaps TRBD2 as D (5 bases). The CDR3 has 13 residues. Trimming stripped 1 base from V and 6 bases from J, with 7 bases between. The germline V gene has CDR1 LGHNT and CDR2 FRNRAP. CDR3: CASGLGTPNEQFF. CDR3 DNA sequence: TGTGCTAGTGGTTTGGGGACTCCCAATGAGCAGTTCTTC.

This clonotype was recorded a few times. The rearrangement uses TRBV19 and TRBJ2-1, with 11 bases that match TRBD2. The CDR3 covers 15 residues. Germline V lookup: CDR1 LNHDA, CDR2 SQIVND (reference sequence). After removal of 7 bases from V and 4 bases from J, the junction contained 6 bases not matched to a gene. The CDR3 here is CASTTSGSIYNEQFF. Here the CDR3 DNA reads TGTGCCAGTACCACTAGCGGGAGTATTTACAATGAGCAGTTCTTC.

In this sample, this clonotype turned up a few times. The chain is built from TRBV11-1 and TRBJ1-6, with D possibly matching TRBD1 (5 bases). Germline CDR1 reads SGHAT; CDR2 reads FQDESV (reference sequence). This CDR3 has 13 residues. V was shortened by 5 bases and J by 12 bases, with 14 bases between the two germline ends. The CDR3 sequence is CASSADGTRPLHF. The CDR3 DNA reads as TGTGCCAGCAGCGCGGACGGGACGAGACCCCTCCACTTT.

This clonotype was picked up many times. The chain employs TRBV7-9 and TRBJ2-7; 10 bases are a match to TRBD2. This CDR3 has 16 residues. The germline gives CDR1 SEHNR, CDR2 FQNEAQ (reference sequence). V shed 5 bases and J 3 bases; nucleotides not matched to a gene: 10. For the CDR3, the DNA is TGTGCCAGCAGCCCAACCGGAGCGGGAGGGCACTACGAGCAGTACTTC. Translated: CASSPTGAGGHYEQYF.

CDR3 in DNA: TGCAGTGCTAGAGACTCACTAGCGGGAGGAGGCGAGCAGTACTTC. It yields the protein CSARDSLAGGGEQYF. This rearrangement joins TRBV20-1 to TRBJ2-7, with TRBD2 matching over 12 bases. The trim removed 0 bases at V and 6 bases at J, leaving 6 bases unmatched. Germline V gene data show CDR1 as DFQATT and CDR2 as SNEGSKA (reference sequence). The CDR3 consists of 15 residues.

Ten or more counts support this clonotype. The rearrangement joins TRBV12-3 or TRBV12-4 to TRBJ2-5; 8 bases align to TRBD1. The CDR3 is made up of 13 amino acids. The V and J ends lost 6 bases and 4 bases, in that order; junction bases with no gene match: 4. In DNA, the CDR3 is TGTGCCAGCAGCCGAGACAGGGGAGAGACCCAGTACTTC. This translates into CASSRDRGETQYF.

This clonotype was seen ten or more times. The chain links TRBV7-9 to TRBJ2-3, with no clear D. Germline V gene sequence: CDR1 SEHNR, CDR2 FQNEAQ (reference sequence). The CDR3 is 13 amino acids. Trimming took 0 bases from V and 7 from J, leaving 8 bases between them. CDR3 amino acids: CASSLALGNTQYF. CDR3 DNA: TGTGCCAGCAGCTTAGCGCTGGGGAATACGCAGTATTTT.

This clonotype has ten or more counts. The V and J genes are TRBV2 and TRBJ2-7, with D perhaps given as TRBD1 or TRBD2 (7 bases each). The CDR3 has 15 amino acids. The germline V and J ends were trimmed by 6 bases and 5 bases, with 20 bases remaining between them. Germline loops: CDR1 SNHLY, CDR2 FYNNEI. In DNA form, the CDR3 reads TGTGCCAGCAGCTTGCTGCGGGGGCAGGGGGACGAGCAGTACTTC. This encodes CASSLLRGQGDEQYF.

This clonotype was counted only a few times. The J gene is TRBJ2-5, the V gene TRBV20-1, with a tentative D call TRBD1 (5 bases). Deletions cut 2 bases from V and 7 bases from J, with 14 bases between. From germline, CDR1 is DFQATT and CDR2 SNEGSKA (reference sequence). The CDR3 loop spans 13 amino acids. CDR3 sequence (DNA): TGCAGTGCTAGAACCCGTGACCAGGGGACCCAGTACTTC. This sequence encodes CSARTRDQGTQYF.

In DNA form, the CDR3 reads TGTGCCAGCAGCCAAGATTGGTGGGGACAGCAAACAACTAATGAAAAACTGTTTTTT. Its translation: CASSQDWWGQQTTNEKLFF. The rearrangement uses TRBV3-1 and TRBJ1-4; 7 positions agree with TRBD1. Germline assignment: CDR1 LGHDT and CDR2 YNNKEL (reference sequence). The CDR3 has 19 residues. The trim removed 0 bases at V and 0 bases at J, leaving 10 bases unmatched.

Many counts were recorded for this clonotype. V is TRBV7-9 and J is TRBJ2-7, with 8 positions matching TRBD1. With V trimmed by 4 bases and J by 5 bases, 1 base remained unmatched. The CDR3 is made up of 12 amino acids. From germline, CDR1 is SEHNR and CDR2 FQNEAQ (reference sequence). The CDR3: CASSSTGDEQYF. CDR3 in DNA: TGTGCCAGCAGCTCGACAGGGGACGAGCAGTACTTC. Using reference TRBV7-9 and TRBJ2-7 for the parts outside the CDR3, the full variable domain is DTGVSQNPRHKITKRGQNVTFRCDPISEHNRLYWYRQTLGQGPEFLTYFQNEAQLEKSRLLSDRFSAERPKGSFSTLEIQRTEQGDSAMYLCASSSTGDEQYFGPGTRLTVT.

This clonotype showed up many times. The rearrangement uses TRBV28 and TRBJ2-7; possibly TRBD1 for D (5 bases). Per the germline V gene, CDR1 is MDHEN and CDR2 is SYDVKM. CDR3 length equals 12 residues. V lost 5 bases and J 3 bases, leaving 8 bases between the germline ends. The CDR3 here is CASSIQDYEQYF. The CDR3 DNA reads TGTGCCAGCAGTATACAGGACTACGAGCAGTACTTC.

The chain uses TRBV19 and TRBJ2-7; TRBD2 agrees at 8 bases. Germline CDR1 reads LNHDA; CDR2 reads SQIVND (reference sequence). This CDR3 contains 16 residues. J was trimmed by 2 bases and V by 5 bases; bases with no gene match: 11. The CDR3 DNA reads TGTGCCAGTAGTTCAGCCCTGGGACTAGTCGCCTACGAGCAGTACTTC. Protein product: CASSSALGLVAYEQYF.

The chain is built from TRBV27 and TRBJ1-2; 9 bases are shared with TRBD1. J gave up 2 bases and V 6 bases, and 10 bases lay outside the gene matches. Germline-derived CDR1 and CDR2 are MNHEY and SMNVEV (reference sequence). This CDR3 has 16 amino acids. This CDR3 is CASSTSGGTGNYGYTF. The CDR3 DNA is TGTGCCAGCAGCACATCGGGAGGGACAGGGAACTATGGCTACACCTTC.

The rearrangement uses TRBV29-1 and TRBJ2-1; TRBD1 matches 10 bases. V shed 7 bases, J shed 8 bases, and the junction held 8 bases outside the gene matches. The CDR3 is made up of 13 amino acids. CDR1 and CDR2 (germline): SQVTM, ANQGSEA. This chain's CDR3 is CSADRGFKDEQFF. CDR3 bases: TGCAGCGCGGACAGGGGGTTTAAGGATGAGCAGTTCTTC.

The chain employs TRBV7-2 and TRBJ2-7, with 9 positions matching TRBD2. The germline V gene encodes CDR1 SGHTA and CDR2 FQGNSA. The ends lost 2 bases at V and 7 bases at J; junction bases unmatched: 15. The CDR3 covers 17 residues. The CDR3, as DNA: TGTGCCAGCAGCTTACTTCCCATCTCTAGCGGGAAGATTGAGCAGTACTTC. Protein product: CASSLLPISSGKIEQYF.

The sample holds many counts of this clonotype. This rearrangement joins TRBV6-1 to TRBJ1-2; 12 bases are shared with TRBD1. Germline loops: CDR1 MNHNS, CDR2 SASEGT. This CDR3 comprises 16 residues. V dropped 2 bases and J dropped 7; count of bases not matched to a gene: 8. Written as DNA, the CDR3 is TGTGCCAGCAGTGAAATAAGGGGACAGGGGGCTGGTGGCTACACCTTC. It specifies CASSEIRGQGAGGYTF.

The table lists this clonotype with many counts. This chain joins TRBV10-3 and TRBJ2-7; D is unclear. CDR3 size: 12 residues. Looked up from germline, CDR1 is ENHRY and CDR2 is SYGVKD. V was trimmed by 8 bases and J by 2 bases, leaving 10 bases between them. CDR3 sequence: CAIGMRTYEQYF. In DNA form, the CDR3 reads TGTGCCATCGGGATGCGAACCTACGAGCAGTACTTC.

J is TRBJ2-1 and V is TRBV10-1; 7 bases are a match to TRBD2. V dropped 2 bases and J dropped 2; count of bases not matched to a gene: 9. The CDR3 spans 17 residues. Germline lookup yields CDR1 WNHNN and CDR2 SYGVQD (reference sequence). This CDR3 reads CASSEGAIAGTYNEQFF. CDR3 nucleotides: TGCGCCAGCAGTGAGGGGGCCATAGCGGGCACCTACAATGAGCAGTTCTTC.

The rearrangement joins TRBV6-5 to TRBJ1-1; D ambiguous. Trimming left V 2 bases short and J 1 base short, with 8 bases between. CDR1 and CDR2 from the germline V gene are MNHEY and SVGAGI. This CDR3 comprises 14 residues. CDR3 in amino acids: CASSYRLENTEAFF. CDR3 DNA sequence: TGTGCCAGCAGTTACCGACTGGAGAACACTGAAGCTTTCTTT.

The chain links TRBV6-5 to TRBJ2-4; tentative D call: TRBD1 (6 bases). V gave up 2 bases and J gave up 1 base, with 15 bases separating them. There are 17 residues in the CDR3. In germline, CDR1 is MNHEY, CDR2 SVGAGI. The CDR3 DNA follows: TGTGCCAGCAGTTACGTCTCTTCAGGGGAGGCCAAAAACATTCAGTACTTC. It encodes CASSYVSSGEAKNIQYF.

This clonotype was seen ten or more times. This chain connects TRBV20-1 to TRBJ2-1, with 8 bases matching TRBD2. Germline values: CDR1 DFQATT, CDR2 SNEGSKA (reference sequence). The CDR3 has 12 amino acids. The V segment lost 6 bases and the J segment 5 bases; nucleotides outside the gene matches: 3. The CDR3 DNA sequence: TGCAGTGCCACTAGCGGCAACAATGAGCAGTTCTTC. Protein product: CSATSGNNEQFF.

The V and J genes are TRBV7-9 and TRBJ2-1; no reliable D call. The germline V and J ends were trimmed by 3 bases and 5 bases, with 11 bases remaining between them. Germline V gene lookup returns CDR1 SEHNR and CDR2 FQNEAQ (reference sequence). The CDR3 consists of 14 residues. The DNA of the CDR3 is TGTGCCAGCAGCTTTTTACATAAGAACAATGAGCAGTTCTTC. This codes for CASSFLHKNNEQFF.

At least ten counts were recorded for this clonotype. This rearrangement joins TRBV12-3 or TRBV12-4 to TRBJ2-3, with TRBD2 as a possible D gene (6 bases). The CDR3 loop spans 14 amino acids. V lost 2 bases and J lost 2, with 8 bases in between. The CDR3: CASSLLAITDTQYF. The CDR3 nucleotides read TGTGCCAGCAGTTTACTAGCGATCACAGATACGCAGTATTTT.

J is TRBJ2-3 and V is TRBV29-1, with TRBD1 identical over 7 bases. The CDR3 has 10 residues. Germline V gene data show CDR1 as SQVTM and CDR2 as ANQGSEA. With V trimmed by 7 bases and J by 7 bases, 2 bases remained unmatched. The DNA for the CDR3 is TGCAGCGGACAGGGATATACGCAGTATTTT. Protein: CSGQGYTQYF.

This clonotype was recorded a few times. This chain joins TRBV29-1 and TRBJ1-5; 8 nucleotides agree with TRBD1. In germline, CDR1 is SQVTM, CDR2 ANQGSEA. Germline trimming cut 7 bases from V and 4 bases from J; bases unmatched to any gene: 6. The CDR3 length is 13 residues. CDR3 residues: CSAGQGANQPQHF. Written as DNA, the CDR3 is TGCAGCGCTGGACAGGGAGCAAATCAGCCCCAGCATTTT.

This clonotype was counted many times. CDR3 coding DNA: TGTGCCACCTCAGCGACTAGCGGGATGGCGACCTACGAGCAGTACTTC. Protein product: CATSATSGMATYEQYF. This rearrangement joins TRBV6-2 or TRBV6-3 to TRBJ2-7, with 11 bases that match TRBD2. Germline lookup yields CDR1 MNHEY and CDR2 SVGEGT. The CDR3 contains 16 residues. The trim removed 10 bases at V and 2 bases at J, leaving 13 bases unmatched.

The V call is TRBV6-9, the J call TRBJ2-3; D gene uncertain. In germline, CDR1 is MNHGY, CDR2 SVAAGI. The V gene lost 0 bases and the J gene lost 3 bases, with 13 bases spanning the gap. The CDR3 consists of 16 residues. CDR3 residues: CASSYSGSTLTDTQYF. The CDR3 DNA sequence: TGTGCCAGCAGTTATTCAGGGTCTACCCTTACAGATACGCAGTATTTT.

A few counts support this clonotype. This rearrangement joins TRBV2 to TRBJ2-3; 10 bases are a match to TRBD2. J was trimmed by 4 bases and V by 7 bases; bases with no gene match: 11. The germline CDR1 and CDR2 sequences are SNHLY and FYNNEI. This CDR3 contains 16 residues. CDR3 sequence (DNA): TGTGCCAGCACCCAGGCGGCTAGCGGGAGTTCAGATACGCAGTATTTT. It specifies CASTQAASGSSDTQYF.